This T cell receptor (beta chain) was profiled in a study of spatial heterogeneity in lung cancer. General observations from the study: In tumors, expanded intratumoral alpha and beta TCR counts tracked mutation counts.

MiXCR, run by TCRdb on the 5' RACE reads, gives a single entry per CDR3 protein. The table shows some 9,800 distinct CDR3 sequences, with about 6% occurring only once. This clonotype is deemed medium-sized. The antigen remains unidentified. Since it is a stray read in a library aimed at alpha chains, this beta chain has a size that is not meaningful. Time point: sample taken at primary tumor resection. Around 68 TRACERx patients with early, untreated non-small cell lung cancer donated samples. No cell sorting; template was whole RNA from tumor, lung tissue or PBMC. There are 15 residues in the CDR3. J was trimmed by 5 bases and V by 0 bases; bases with no gene match: 7. The germline CDR1 and CDR2 sequences are SGDLS and YYNGEE.

This receptor was identified in a male donor with early-stage non-small cell lung cancer. J is TRBJ2-5 and V is TRBV9, with 7 bases matching TRBD2. The sample here was lung tumor tissue, taken at surgery. DNA for the CDR3: TGTGCCAGCAGCGTAGAGGCGGGAGTATGGGAGACCCAGTACTTC. Its translation is CASSVEAGVWETQYF.